The clone carrying this T cell receptor (beta chain) has only a few counts. Its antigen is unknown. This entry comes from a study of T cell responses to AZD1222 COVID-19 vaccine. Regarding the study as a whole: When two AZD1222 doses had been given, Spike-specific TCR breadth and depth rose. Among AZD1222 vaccinees, only six were seropositive at baseline.

Method: immunoSEQ multiplex PCR; TCRdb's copy keeps in-frame clones and lacks some. The top ten clones hold roughly 26% of a sample with about 180,000 clones, more than 75% of them seen once. Germline V lookup: CDR1 MNHEY, CDR2 SVGEGT. The CDR3 length is 16 residues. The ends lost 4 bases at V and 3 bases at J; junction bases unmatched: 8. The sequence came from an adult who received the AZD1222 COVID-19 vaccine. Sample: peripheral blood, taken 28 days after the second AZD1222 dose. The chain employs TRBV6-2 or TRBV6-3 and TRBJ2-7, with 11 nucleotides matching TRBD2. The CDR3 region is CASSSASGRPIYEQYF. The CDR3 coding sequence is TGTGCCAGCAGTTCGGCTAGCGGGAGGCCAATCTACGAGCAGTACTTC.